Listed below are T cell receptor beta chains from one sample, sequenced in a study of shared clonotypes between healthy human individuals. The repertoire was sequenced with immunoSEQ multiplex PCR; TCRdb's copy has only in-frame clones and lacks some. The data contain about 770,000 clones, 55% to 80% of them seen just once; the ten biggest clones take up more than 1.5%. Sequenced sample: memory CD4+ T cells sorted from blood. These receptors came from a woman in her twenties or thirties in good health. The CDR3 runs from the conserved cysteine through the conserved F or W. A D gene is named only where the DNA matches it firmly. Clone size, where shown, is once, few, many, or a class for clones that have expanded.

TRBD1,TRBV29-1,TRBJ2-7,-,CSAILSDRGYEQYF,TGCAGCGCCATCCTCTCGGACAGGGGCTACGAGCAGTACTTC
-,TRBV19,TRBJ2-1,-,CASSSSTVYNEQFF,TGTGCCAGTAGCAGTTCGACAGTTTACAATGAGCAGTTCTTC
-,TRBV28,TRBJ2-3,-,CASRRAGHQSTDTQYF,TGTGCCAGCAGGAGAGCGGGACACCAAAGCACAGATACGCAGTATTTT
-,TRBV7-9,TRBJ2-5,-,CASSLSSGPRKETQYF,TGTGCCAGCAGCTTATCTTCGGGCCCACGGAAAGAGACCCAGTACTTC
TRBD1,TRBV5-4,TRBJ2-2,-,CASRWDRANTGELFF,TGTGCCAGCAGGTGGGACAGGGCGAACACCGGGGAGCTGTTTTTT
-,TRBV19,TRBJ1-5,-,CASRGSNSNQPQHF,TGTGCCAGTAGAGGTTCCAATAGCAATCAGCCCCAGCATTTT
TRBD1,TRBV19,TRBJ2-5,-,CASSIGQAERETQYF,TGTGCCAGTAGTATCGGACAGGCGGAGAGAGAGACCCAGTACTTC
-,TRBV9,TRBJ2-7,once,CASSTQAGHQYEQYF,TGTGCCAGCAGCACTCAAGCTGGGCATCAATACGAGCAGTACTTC
TRBD1,TRBV10-3,TRBJ2-1,-,CAISGSGTGLYNEQFF,TGTGCCATCAGTGGATCCGGGACAGGGCTCTACAATGAGCAGTTCTTC
TRBD1,TRBV7-3,TRBJ2-2,few,CASSPGTDFTGELFF,TGTGCCAGCAGCCCCGGGACAGACTTTACCGGGGAGCTGTTTTTT
-,TRBV5-8,TRBJ1-5,many,CASIRRGASDSNQPQHF,TGTGCCAGCATCCGAAGGGGAGCATCCGATAGCAATCAGCCCCAGCATTTT
-,TRBV5-1,TRBJ2-3,-,CASSLGAPTDTQYF,TGCGCCAGCAGCTTGGGGGCCCCCACAGATACGCAGTATTTT
TRBD1,TRBV28,TRBJ2-2,once,CASSLSGQGYTGELFF,TGTGCCAGCAGTTTATCAGGACAGGGGTACACCGGGGAGCTGTTTTTT
TRBD2,TRBV15,TRBJ2-7,many,CATSGPGLGSGEQYF,TGTGCCACCAGCGGACCGGGACTAGGATCCGGGGAGCAGTACTTC
-,TRBV12-5,TRBJ2-3,-,CASAPRLGTDTQYF,TGTGCTAGTGCCCCTCGACTTGGCACAGATACGCAGTATTTT
-,TRBV7-9,TRBJ2-2,-,CASSRAGGSGELFF,TGTGCCAGCAGCCGGGCAGGGGGGTCCGGGGAGCTGTTTTTT
TRBD2,TRBV30,TRBJ2-1,few,CAWSVWSGRVKNEQFF,TGTGCCTGGAGTGTATGGAGCGGGAGAGTGAAAAATGAGCAGTTCTTC
-,TRBV2,TRBJ1-5,-,CASGGGGQPQHF,TGTGCCAGCGGGGGCGGGGGTCAGCCCCAGCATTTT
TRBD2,TRBV7-9,TRBJ2-1,-,CASSLRGGLAGGSGEQFF,TGTGCCAGCAGCTTAAGAGGAGGATTAGCGGGAGGTTCGGGTGAGCAGTTCTTC
TRBD1,TRBV7-2,TRBJ1-5,-,CASSRWTGTSQPQHF,TGTGCCAGCAGCCGGTGGACAGGAACGTCGCAGCCCCAGCATTTT
TRBD2,TRBV7-6,TRBJ2-1,few,CASSATGGAYNEQFF,TGTGCCAGCAGCGCAACCGGGGGGGCCTACAATGAGCAGTTCTTC
-,TRBV18,TRBJ2-2,-,CASSPLGLNTGELFF,TGTGCCAGCTCACCGTTGGGACTTAACACCGGGGAGCTGTTTTTT
TRBD1,TRBV27,TRBJ2-7,many,CASSLYGPGQGAYEQYF,TGTGCCAGCAGTTTATATGGACCGGGACAGGGGGCTTACGAGCAGTACTTC
-,TRBV29-1,TRBJ2-1,-,CSVEPYGSEQFF,TGCAGCGTCGAACCGTATGGGAGTGAGCAGTTCTTC
-,TRBV27,TRBJ2-3,-,CASRSHLADTQYF,TGTGCCAGCCGCTCCCACCTAGCAGATACGCAGTATTTT
TRBD1,TRBV6-6,TRBJ2-7,-,CASSSPGQGRAYEQYF,TGTGCCAGCAGTTCCCCGGGACAGGGAAGGGCCTACGAGCAGTACTTC
-,TRBV25-1,TRBJ1-1,-,CASSEIQGVEETEAFF,TGTGCCAGCAGTGAAATCCAAGGGGTTGAGGAGACTGAAGCTTTCTTT
-,TRBV11-2,TRBJ2-2,-,CASSEGPNTGELFF,TGTGCCAGCAGCGAGGGCCCAAACACCGGGGAGCTGTTTTTT
-,TRBV7-2,TRBJ2-1,-,CASSLRRDELYNEQFF,TGTGCCAGCAGCTTACGCCGGGACGAACTCTACAATGAGCAGTTCTTC
-,TRBV6-6,TRBJ2-7,-,CASSYSSGAAYEQYF,TGTGCCAGCAGTTACTCTTCGGGAGCCGCCTACGAGCAGTACTTC
-,TRBV10-3,TRBJ2-5,-,CAISNRDTQETQYF,TGTGCCATCAGCAACCGGGACACTCAAGAGACCCAGTACTTC
TRBD2,TRBV2,TRBJ2-5,-,CASSENSGIGGETQYF,TGTGCCAGCAGTGAAAATAGCGGGATTGGGGGAGAGACCCAGTACTTC
TRBD2,TRBV2,TRBJ2-1,-,CASSTSGRTYNEQFF,TGTGCCAGCAGTACTAGCGGGAGGACCTACAATGAGCAGTTCTTC
-,TRBV2,TRBJ2-2,-,CASVSSTGPTGELFF,TGTGCCAGCGTTTCGAGTACAGGGCCCACCGGGGAGCTGTTTTTT
-,TRBV7-9,TRBJ2-1,-,CASSRLPGVNEQFF,TGTGCCAGCAGCCGCCTCCCAGGGGTCAATGAGCAGTTCTTC
-,TRBV2,TRBJ1-1,few,CASSRQENTEAFF,TGTGCCAGCAGCAGACAGGAGAACACTGAAGCTTTCTTT
-,TRBV5-1,TRBJ2-1,many,CASKDTSSKNEQFF,TGCGCCAGCAAGGACACCTCCTCAAAGAATGAGCAGTTCTTC
-,TRBV5-1,TRBJ2-5,many,CASSLKTETETQYF,TGCGCCAGCAGCTTGAAAACCGAAACGGAGACCCAGTACTTC
TRBD1,TRBV7-2,TRBJ2-1,-,CASSWNPGQGNNEQFF,TGTGCCAGCAGCTGGAATCCGGGACAGGGGAACAATGAGCAGTTCTTC
TRBD2,TRBV15,TRBJ2-5,-,CATSSRPPFQREMKTQYF,TGTGCCACCAGCTCGCGTCCCCCTTTTCAGCGGGAGATGAAGACCCAGTACTTC
-,TRBV28,TRBJ1-3,-,CASSTGSGNTIYF,TGTGCCAGCAGTACAGGCTCTGGAAACACCATATATTTT